This entry features one TCR beta chain sequence. The record originates from a study of blood T cell repertoires in COVID-19. Original processing methods: Estimation of nucleated cell counts was performed using reference gene primer amplification. The method was immunoSEQ multiplex PCR; TCRdb's version includes in-frame clones alone and lacks a portion of them. V, J and clone size are those of that table, while D and trimming were read from the DNA. The sample lists roughly 180,000 clones; about 88% were seen once. V was pared by 5 bases and J by 2 bases, with 4 bases of the junction left unmatched. CDR3 length equals 14 residues. CDR1 is MNHEY, CDR2 SMNVEV, per germline (reference sequence).

Source material: peripheral blood. The chain links TRBV27 to TRBJ1-2, with 8 bases identical to TRBD1. The source of this sequence is a woman aged 50 to 60 with COVID-19, enrolled during active disease. CDR3 protein: CASSPTGENYGYTF. In DNA, the CDR3 is TGTGCCAGCAGTCCGACAGGGGAGAACTATGGCTACACCTTC.